These T cell receptor beta chains were read from a single sample in a study of blood T cell repertoires in COVID-19. Sequencing used immunoSEQ multiplex PCR; TCRdb keeps in-frame clones, though not all of them. Of over 250,000 clones in the sample, approximately 85% were seen once. Sample: peripheral blood. The receptors originated from a man in his fifties with active or convalescent COVID-19. Both conserved end residues are part of each CDR3. Each record gives: J gene, clone size, V gene, D gene, CDR3 DNA, CDR3 protein. D genes are given only for firm matches. A row's size may be missing; if present it is once, few, many or a size class.

>TRBJ1-6|NA|TRBV18|NA
TGTGCCAGCTCACCATTAACAGACTCACCCCTCCACTTT
CASSPLTDSPLHF
>TRBJ2-3|NA|TRBV3-1/TRBV3-2|TRBD2
TGTGCCAGCAGCCAAGGTGGACTAGCGGGATACACAGATACGCAGTATTTT
CASSQGGLAGYTDTQYF
>TRBJ2-7|NA|TRBV28|NA
TGTGCCAGCAGTTTAATTGCGGCGGGCCTCTCCTACGAGCAGTACTTC
CASSLIAAGLSYEQYF
>TRBJ1-1|NA|TRBV6-5|NA
TGTGCCAGCAGTTACTCAGGAAGGGGCACTGAAGCTTTCTTT
CASSYSGRGTEAFF
>TRBJ1-6|few|TRBV28|TRBD1
TGTGCCAGCATGTCAGGGGGCGCCTATAATTCACCCCTCCACTTT
CASMSGGAYNSPLHF
>TRBJ2-1|NA|TRBV5-1|NA
TGCGCCAGCAGCTTAGACTTTCCCTACAATGAGCAGTTCTTC
CASSLDFPYNEQFF
>TRBJ1-1|NA|TRBV29-1|NA
TGCAGCGTTGCAGGAGGTTCTAGGACAGCGAACACTGAAGCTTTCTTT
CSVAGGSRTANTEAFF
>TRBJ2-3|NA|TRBV27|TRBD2
TGTGCCAGCAGTTCGCCGGGGGAGGCGGGAGTAGTGGTTACGCAGTATTTT
CASSSPGEAGVVVTQYF
>TRBJ2-3|NA|TRBV18|TRBD1
TGTGCCAGCTCACCGCGCGGGACAGGGGGAGATACGCAGTATTTT
CASSPRGTGGDTQYF
>TRBJ2-7|NA|TRBV10-3|TRBD1
TGTGCCATCAGTCTGGGACAGGGGTTTAACGAGCAGTACTTC
CAISLGQGFNEQYF
>TRBJ2-3|few|TRBV2|TRBD1
TGTGCCAGCAGTGCAGCCGGGACAGGGTCCACAGATACGCAGTATTTT
CASSAAGTGSTDTQYF
>TRBJ1-5|NA|TRBV11-2|TRBD1
TGTGCCAGCAGCTTAAATGCAGGGGGCCTTGGGCAGCCCCAGCATTTT
CASSLNAGGLGQPQHF
>TRBJ2-2|NA|TRBV4-2|NA
TGTGCCAGCAGCCATAACGTTCGGGGCACCGGGGAGCTGTTTTTT
CASSHNVRGTGELFF
>TRBJ2-1|NA|TRBV5-1|TRBD2
TGCGCCAGCAGCTTGGCGACTAGCGGGAGCTATGAGCAGTTCTTC
CASSLATSGSYEQFF
>TRBJ1-2|NA|TRBV28|NA
TGTGCCAGCAGCCCAACAGGCCACTATGGCTACACCTTC
CASSPTGHYGYTF
>TRBJ1-2|NA|TRBV12-3/TRBV12-4|NA
TGTGCCAGCAGTTTCAGGAGGGGATATGGCTACACCTTC
CASSFRRGYGYTF
>TRBJ2-7|once|TRBV6-5|NA
TGTGCCAGCAGTTTCGGGACACTCTCCTACGAGCAGTACTTC
CASSFGTLSYEQYF
>TRBJ1-5|few|TRBV9|NA
TGTGCCAGCAGCGTAGATGGGGCAGGACAGCCCCAGCATTTT
CASSVDGAGQPQHF
>TRBJ2-1|NA|TRBV3-1/TRBV3-2|NA
TGTGCCAGCAGCAGGGGACTCTCCTACAATGAGCAGTTCTTC
CASSRGLSYNEQFF
>TRBJ2-3|once|TRBV14|NA
TGTGCCAGCAGCCCGACTCACAATACGCAGTATTTT
CASSPTHNTQYF
>TRBJ1-5|NA|TRBV4-2|NA
TGTGCCAGCAGCCAAGATCTGGGGGCAAATCAGCCCCAGCATTTT
CASSQDLGANQPQHF
>TRBJ2-1|NA|TRBV13|TRBD2
TGTGCCAGCAGCTTAGCGGGAGGGGCCTACAATGAGCAGTTCTTC
CASSLAGGAYNEQFF
>TRBJ2-7|NA|TRBV18|NA
TGTGCCAGCTCCTCGATGTCAGGTGCCTACGAGCAGTACTTC
CASSSMSGAYEQYF
>TRBJ2-5|NA|TRBV5-6|NA
TGTGCCAGCAGCGGAGGGACTCAAGAGTGGGAGACCCAGTACTTC
CASSGGTQEWETQYF
>TRBJ1-2|NA|TRBV19|TRBD1
TGTGCCAGTAGTACCCCGGGACAGGGGTTCCGGGGCTACACCTTC
CASSTPGQGFRGYTF
>TRBJ1-2|NA|TRBV28|TRBD1
TGTGCCAGCAGATACCGGGACAGGGGAGACTATGGCTACACCTTC
CASRYRDRGDYGYTF
>TRBJ1-1|NA|TRBV9|NA
TGTGCCAGCAGCGTAGGCTCCATACGAAGCGGAACTGAAGCTTTCTTT
CASSVGSIRSGTEAFF
>TRBJ1-1|NA|TRBV2|NA
TGTGCCAGCAGGCTGACAGGATCCACTGAAGCTTTCTTT
CASRLTGSTEAFF
>TRBJ1-6|NA|TRBV3-1/TRBV3-2|TRBD1
TGTGCCAGCAGCCAAGGGACAGGGAGATCACCCCTCCACTTT
CASSQGTGRSPLHF
>TRBJ1-5|NA|TRBV19|NA
TGTGCCAGTAGTATCCGTCGCGGGGATCAGCCCCAGCATTTT
CASSIRRGDQPQHF
>TRBJ2-5|NA|TRBV3-1/TRBV3-2|NA
TGTGCCAGCAGCCAAACTAGAACGGAGACCCAGTACTTC
CASSQTRTETQYF
>TRBJ1-3|NA|TRBV5-1|NA
TGCGCCAGCAGTCAGGGAACACCTGGAAACACCATATATTTT
CASSQGTPGNTIYF
>TRBJ2-7|NA|TRBV7-2|NA
TGTGCCAGCAGCACCAGTGGCACAATCCACGAGCAGTACTTC
CASSTSGTIHEQYF
>TRBJ2-7|NA|TRBV25-1|TRBD2
TGTGCCAGCAGTGAATTGGGCGGGAGGGAATCCTACGAGCAGTACTTC
CASSELGGRESYEQYF
>TRBJ1-4|many|TRBV4-2|TRBD1
TGTGCCAGCAGCCGGGACAGGGGAAATGAAAAACTGTTTTTT
CASSRDRGNEKLFF
>TRBJ1-5|few|TRBV2|NA
TGTGCCAGCAGCGGCGGGGGAAGCAATCAGCCCCAGCATTTT
CASSGGGSNQPQHF
>TRBJ1-6|NA|TRBV3-1/TRBV3-2|NA
TGTGCCAGCAGCCAAGCGGCGGGGGGGGACCTCCACTTT
CASSQAAGGDLHF
>TRBJ1-4|NA|TRBV7-9|TRBD1
TGTGCCAGCAGCTTATCGACAGGGGGTTTGGAAAAACTGTTTTTT
CASSLSTGGLEKLFF
>TRBJ2-5|NA|TRBV24-1|NA
TGTGCCACCAGTGCAGCGGTGCAAGAGACCCAGTACTTC
CATSAAVQETQYF
>TRBJ2-7|NA|TRBV28|TRBD2
TGTGCCAGCAGCGCGGTCCCGGGACTAGCGGCAAGCTCCTACGAGCAGTACTTC
CASSAVPGLAASSYEQYF
>TRBJ1-1|NA|TRBV19|NA
TGTGCCTCCAGACCCGCGGCGACGAACACTGAAGCTTTCTTT
CASRPAATNTEAFF
>TRBJ2-1|NA|TRBV5-1|TRBD2
TGCGCCAGCAGCGGTGGTTCTCTAGCGGGAGTTATTTCGGAGCAGTTCTTC
CASSGGSLAGVISEQFF
>TRBJ2-1|NA|TRBV2|NA
TGTGCCAGCAGTGAAGGCGCCCTCAGGGGCGATGAGCAGTTCTTC
CASSEGALRGDEQFF
>TRBJ2-7|once|TRBV20-1|NA
TGCAGTGCGGGCAGCAGGAACGAGCAGTACTTC
CSAGSRNEQYF
>TRBJ1-5|NA|TRBV28|NA
TGTGCCACGGACCGTACGGGGATGAGCAATCAGCCCCAGCATTTT
CATDRTGMSNQPQHF
>TRBJ1-2|NA|TRBV30|NA
TGTGCCTGGAGAGACTACAACTATGGCTACACCTTC
CAWRDYNYGYTF
>TRBJ2-1|NA|TRBV10-3|TRBD2
TGTGCCGTCTCACCCGGGACTAGCGGGCACAATGAGCAGTTCTTC
CAVSPGTSGHNEQFF
>TRBJ2-3|NA|TRBV5-6|NA
TGTGCCAGCAGCCTCGGGAACACCCGGAGGGATACGCAGTATTTT
CASSLGNTRRDTQYF
>TRBJ1-6|once|TRBV2|NA
TGTGCCAGCACCCTGGGCCCAAGCAGTTCACCCCTCCACTTT
CASTLGPSSSPLHF
>TRBJ2-7|once|TRBV27|TRBD2
TGTGCCAGCAGTTTAGGGACTAGCGGCTCCTACGAGCAGTACTTC
CASSLGTSGSYEQYF
>TRBJ2-7|NA|TRBV19|TRBD2
TGTGCCAGTAGTAGTAGCGGGAGGGCCCCCTACGAGCAGTACTTC
CASSSSGRAPYEQYF
>TRBJ1-1|NA|TRBV4-2|NA
TGTGCCAGCAGCCAAGATGGGAGGGCTCGCGGAGCTTTCTTT
CASSQDGRARGAFF
>TRBJ1-1|many|TRBV19|TRBD1
TGTGCCACCAGACAGGGGGCGAGCACTGAAGCTTTCTTT
CATRQGASTEAFF
>TRBJ1-3|NA|TRBV18|NA
TGTGCCAGCTCACCGGGCCCGACAGCCTACTCTGGAAACACCATATATTTT
CASSPGPTAYSGNTIYF
>TRBJ2-1|NA|TRBV7-2|NA
TGTGCCAGCGGGGAAGGGGCCGGATACAATGAGCAGTTCTTC
CASGEGAGYNEQFF
>TRBJ2-1|NA|TRBV27|TRBD2
TGTGCCAGCAGTCGGGGGTATTTGCGGGAGAGGGATGAGCAGTTCTTC
CASSRGYLRERDEQFF
>TRBJ2-5|NA|TRBV19|TRBD1
TGTGCCAGTAGTATAGAACGGACAGGGGCCGCAACCCAGTACTTC
CASSIERTGAATQYF
>TRBJ1-2|NA|TRBV3-1/TRBV3-2|TRBD1
TGTGCCAGCAGCCTGGGACAGGGGTCTGGCTACACCTTC
CASSLGQGSGYTF
>TRBJ1-4|NA|TRBV4-2|TRBD1
TGTGCCAGCAGGGGCCAACAGGGGCGTAATGAAAAACTGTTTTTT
CASRGQQGRNEKLFF
>TRBJ2-5|NA|TRBV4-1|TRBD2
TGCGCCAGCAGCCAGACTAGCGGGAAAGAGACCCAGTACTTC
CASSQTSGKETQYF